Included here is one T cell receptor beta chain sequence, with context. This sample stems from a study of blood T cell repertoires in COVID-19. Study details: Collection of acute and convalescent COVID-19 samples took place in the United States, Italy and Spain.

Assay: immunoSEQ multiplex PCR; the TCRdb copy retains only in-frame clones and omits some. The profile shows a few hundred thousand clones, around nine tenths of them singletons. The CDR3 is 17 amino acids. Trimming at V came to 4 bases and at J to 0 bases, leaving 6 bases not matched to a gene. CDR1 is SEHNR, CDR2 FQNEAQ, per germline (reference sequence). Input material: peripheral blood. This receptor was taken from a woman aged 55-75 years with acute or convalescent COVID-19. The chain employs TRBV7-9 and TRBJ1-4, with 9 bases that match TRBD1. The CDR3 here is CASSSWTGDATNEKLFF. The CDR3 DNA sequence: TGTGCCAGCAGCTCATGGACAGGGGACGCAACTAATGAAAAACTGTTTTTT.